One sample yielded the 5 T cell receptor beta chains listed below, sequenced in a study of blood T cell repertoires in COVID-19. Using immunoSEQ multiplex PCR, the repertoire was profiled, and TCRdb retains in-frame clones only, with some absent. The sample consists of roughly 140,000 clones, around 91% of them appearing once. Sequencing was done on a sample of peripheral blood. These receptors all stem from a woman aged 40-49 years with acute or convalescent COVID-19.

This clone was seen a single time. The rearrangement links TRBV29-1 to TRBJ1-1; TRBD1 agrees at 9 bases. The CDR3 runs 17 residues. Germline CDR1 reads SQVTM; CDR2 reads ANQGSEA. V trimming: 3 bases; J trimming: 5 bases; junction bases outside the gene matches: 16. As DNA, the CDR3 is TGCAGCGTTGATGGGATAGGAGGGACAGGGTTTGGTACTGAAGCTTTCTTT. Protein: CSVDGIGGTGFGTEAFF.

The chain is built from TRBV30 and TRBJ2-2, with TRBD1 matching over 9 bases. This CDR3 is 14 amino acids long. With 6 bases clipped from V and 2 bases from J, the junction kept 4 bases outside the gene matches. Germline V gives CDR1 GTSNPN, CDR2 SVGIG (reference sequence). CDR3 residues: CACGGQGNTGELFF. Written as DNA, the CDR3 is TGTGCCTGCGGGGGACAGGGAAACACCGGGGAGCTGTTTTTT.

Here the CDR3 DNA reads TGTGCCAGCAAGGGAGGCAGGCCCCTGTCTCAGCCCCAGCATTTT. It encodes CASKGGRPLSQPQHF. The chain links TRBV6-5 to TRBJ1-5; D is unresolved. Germline loops: CDR1 MNHEY, CDR2 SVGAGI. The CDR3 is 15 amino acids. Trimming pared 7 bases from V and 6 bases from J, leaving 19 bases between.

The chain employs TRBV29-1 and TRBJ1-1, with 7 nucleotides matching TRBD1. Unmatched junction bases numbered 23, after V lost 5 bases and J lost 11 bases. This CDR3 spans 16 amino acids. Germline-derived CDR1 and CDR2 are SQVTM and ANQGSEA. Written as DNA, the CDR3 is TGCAGCGTTCACGACCAGGACAGGAGAAAGAATACGTTGGCTTTCTTT. The encoded protein is CSVHDQDRRKNTLAFF.

The V and J genes are TRBV28 and TRBJ1-4; D possibly corresponds to TRBD1 (6 bases). Trimming pared 5 bases from V and 7 bases from J, leaving 14 bases between. Germline CDR1 and CDR2: MDHEN and SYDVKM. The CDR3 has 14 residues. CDR3 amino acids: CASSDPGTIEKLFF. In nucleotides, the CDR3 is TGTGCCAGCAGTGACCCTGGGACAATTGAAAAACTGTTTTTT.